The clone carrying this TCR beta chain was counted a few times. The sample is drawn from a study of T-cell reconstitution after alpha-beta-depleted transplantation in children. This CDR3 contains 15 residues. V was trimmed by 1 base and J by 5 bases, leaving 14 bases between them. Preparation of the TCRbeta library involved a method that used unique molecular identifiers. TCRdb reprocessed the PCR reads via MiXCR and lists one record per CDR3 protein. The sample lists about 58,000 distinct CDR3 sequences, approximately 43% occurring once. The V gene is TRBV12-3 or TRBV12-4, the J gene TRBJ1-2, with D perhaps matching TRBD1 (6 bases). This clonotype was obtained from a male patient between 10 and 17 years old who had a stem cell transplant for acute lymphoblastic leukemia, so the T cells may come from the graft donor. The source was PBMCs, mostly from graft donor cells, collected 360 days after TCRalphabeta/CD19-depleted stem cell transplant. The CDR3 DNA follows: TGTGCCAGCAGTTTAGGGGGGGCGTTGGAATATGGCTACACCTTC. Amino acid sequence: CASSLGGALEYGYTF.